The 30 T cell receptor beta chains below were found in one sample sequenced in a study of T cells in Graves' hyperthyroidism and ophthalmopathy. Amplification yielded TCR beta CDR3 regions, with RNA transcripts as the source. RT-PCR in the first round (using the HTBI primer set) targeted the TCR CDR3. From the multiplex PCR reads, TCRdb called clonotypes with MiXCR, one entry per CDR3 protein. The profile shows 600,000 or so distinct CDR3 sequences, around 46% of them singletons. Sequenced material: peripheral blood or thyroid tissue (not recorded which). The receptors were sampled from a woman younger than 35 with Graves' hyperthyroidism.

The chain combines TRBV29-1 with TRBJ2-7, with 9 bases matching TRBD1. The germline gives CDR1 SQVTM, CDR2 ANQGSEA. V was pared by 6 bases and J by 6 bases, with 6 bases of the junction left unmatched. This CDR3 has 12 residues. As DNA, the CDR3 is TGCAGCGTCGGGACAGGGTCGGGCGAGCAGTACTTC. Encoded protein: CSVGTGSGEQYF.

As for this clonotype: The junction departs from germline at one end; a sequencing error may be responsible. This rearrangement joins TRBV4-1 to TRBJ2-2; TRBD2 might be the D (7 bases). Germline CDR1 is MGHRA and CDR2 is YSYEKL. This CDR3 has 21 residues. CDR3 coding DNA: TGCGCCAGCAGCCAACTAATCCCGGCCAGCGGGACAATCACGAACACCGGGGAGCTTTTTTTT. Translated: CASSQLIPASGTITNTGELFF.

This clonotype came up a few times. This sequence joins TRBV7-9 and TRBJ1-1; a possible D gene is TRBD1 (5 bases). CDR3 length equals 15 residues. Trimming took off 5 bases at V and 5 bases at J, with 18 bases between the two ends. The germline CDR1 and CDR2 sequences are SEHNR and FQNEAQ (reference sequence). CDR3 amino acids: CASSPTGEGRTEAFF. The CDR3 DNA reads TGTGCCAGCAGCCCCACTGGGGAGGGGAGAACTGAAGCTTTCTTT.

As concerns this clonotype: One junction end disagrees with the germline gene, perhaps due to a read error. The chain couples TRBV15 to TRBJ1-1; no clear D gene. In germline, CDR1 is LNHNV, CDR2 YYDKDF (reference sequence). The CDR3 runs to 15 residues. The chain's CDR3 is CASSRDLGGNTEAFF. DNA of the CDR3: TGTGCCAGCAGCAGAGATTTGGGAGGGAACACTGAAGCTTTCTTT.

The genes are TRBV2 and TRBJ1-2; D is undetermined. Trimming took 7 bases from V and 2 from J, leaving 20 bases between them. Germline V CDR1 and CDR2: SNHLY, FYNNEI. There are 16 residues in the CDR3. In nucleotides, the CDR3 is TGTGCCAGCACCGCCAGTGACCTTAAAACGAACTATGGCTACACCTTC. Translating it yields CASTASDLKTNYGYTF.

The J gene is TRBJ1-5, the V gene TRBV12-3 or TRBV12-4; possibly TRBD1 for D (6 bases). Trimming removed 7 bases at V and 7 bases at J, with 17 bases between. The CDR3 totals 14 residues. CDR3 region: CASTPAGGGQPQHF. The CDR3 DNA reads as TGTGCCAGCACCCCAGCTGGGGGCGGGCAGCCCCAGCATTTT.

This chain's CDR3 is CASRGQGAKFAEAFF. The CDR3 DNA reads as TGTGCCAGCAGAGGACAGGGGGCAAAGTTCGCTGAAGCTTTCTTT. This sequence joins TRBV2 and TRBJ1-1, with 11 bases aligning to TRBD1. The germline CDR1 and CDR2 sequences are SNHLY and FYNNEI. This CDR3 has 15 residues. V gave up 6 bases and J gave up 6 bases; unmatched junction bases: 9.

This clonotype came up many times. The J gene is TRBJ1-5, the V gene TRBV10-3, with 9 nucleotides matching TRBD1. Looked up from germline, CDR1 is ENHRY and CDR2 is SYGVKD. Trimming cost V 10 bases and J 3 bases; bases outside gene matches: 10. CDR3 size: 15 residues. CDR3 sequence reads: CATAGQGGINQPQHF. For the CDR3, the DNA is TGTGCCACCGCGGGACAGGGAGGTATCAATCAGCCCCAGCATTTT.

This rearrangement joins TRBV10-3 to TRBJ2-5; TRBD2 matches at 10 bases. Trimming at V came to 3 bases and at J to 0 bases, leaving 7 bases not matched to a gene. This CDR3 spans 17 amino acids. The germline gives CDR1 ENHRY, CDR2 SYGVKD. Written as DNA, the CDR3 is TGTGCCATCAGTGATGCTACCGGGACTAGCGACCAAGAGACCCAGTACTTC. This gives the protein CAISDATGTSDQETQYF.

The chain has TRBV6-1 and TRBJ2-2, with 10 bases identical to TRBD2. Germline V CDR1 and CDR2: MNHNS, SASEGT. V was pared by 7 bases and J by 5 bases, with 4 bases of the junction left unmatched. The CDR3 has 14 residues. Here the CDR3 reads CASTPGLATGELFF. CDR3 nucleotides: TGTGCCAGCACCCCGGGACTAGCGACCGGGGAGCTGTTTTTT.

This clonotype was seen many times. CDR3 region: CASSSPDSTHEQYF. The CDR3, as DNA: TGTGCCAGCAGCTCCCCCGATTCGACCCACGAGCAGTACTTC. This chain connects TRBV7-9 to TRBJ2-7, with unresolved D. The germline gives CDR1 SEHNR, CDR2 FQNEAQ (reference sequence). The CDR3 is made up of 14 amino acids. With 4 bases removed from V and 5 bases from J, the gap between germline ends came to 15 bases.

The chain carries TRBV4-1 and TRBJ2-7; 10 bases match TRBD2. Germline CDR1 reads MGHRA; CDR2 reads YSYEKL. This CDR3 contains 16 residues. V shed 0 bases and J 7 bases; nucleotides not matched to a gene: 9. The CDR3 loop is CASSQDGLAGAWEQYF. For the CDR3, the DNA is TGCGCCAGCAGCCAAGATGGGCTAGCGGGAGCGTGGGAGCAGTACTTC.

Comment on this clonotype: The CDR3 end shows no conserved phenylalanine or tryptophan, and so a read error is likely. Because the CDR3's place on the DNA is in doubt, the DNA is left out and the CDR3 is given as listed by TCRdb. The V and J genes are TRBV2 and TRBJ2-7; TRBD1 reflects the table's D call only, with no check against the DNA. Germline CDR1 is SNHLY and CDR2 is FYNNEI. The CDR3 contains 8 residues when both ends are counted. The CDR3 sequence: CASRPGQG.

Turning to this clonotype: At one of its ends the junction is not consistent with the germline gene, which may arise from a read error. The rearrangement joins TRBV7-8 to TRBJ1-1; the D is unclear. Germline lookup yields CDR1 SGHVS and CDR2 FQNEAQ. The CDR3 is 15 amino acids. The CDR3 loop reads CASSLFGEVNAEAFF. Written as DNA, the CDR3 is TGTGCCAGCAGTTTATTTGGGGAGGTGAACGCTGAAGCTTTCTTT.

The chain couples TRBV20-1 to TRBJ2-7; D remains unclear. Germline CDR1 and CDR2: DFQATT and SNEGSKA (reference sequence). The germline V and J ends were trimmed by 1 base and 6 bases, with 16 bases remaining between them. The CDR3 totals 14 residues. As DNA, the CDR3 is TGCAGTGCTAGAGCGGGCCCTCCAGACGGCGAGCAGTACTTC. Protein sequence: CSARAGPPDGEQYF.

Worth noting for this clonotype: One junction end does not reproduce the germline sequence, and a read error may be involved. The rearrangement joins TRBV10-3 to TRBJ2-7; a weak D match, TRBD1 (6 bases). CDR3 size: 14 residues. CDR1 and CDR2 (germline): ENHRY, SYGVKD. This CDR3 is CASSYSQGSYEQYF. The DNA of the CDR3 is TGTGCCAGCAGTTACTCACAGGGAAGCTACGAGCAGTACTTC.

The chain couples TRBV4-1 to TRBJ1-1, with 8 bases lining up with TRBD1. Trimming took 1 base from V and 5 from J; bases not matched to a gene: 3. CDR3 length equals 14 residues. In germline, CDR1 is MGHRA, CDR2 YSYEKL. CDR3 DNA: TGCGCCAGCAGCCAAGGACAGGGGCCGACTGAAGCTTTCTTT. Translated: CASSQGQGPTEAFF.

This chain connects TRBV10-3 to TRBJ2-5, with D perhaps TRBD1 or TRBD2 (5 bases each). Germline CDR1 reads ENHRY; CDR2 reads SYGVKD. This CDR3 is 13 amino acids long. CDR3 sequence reads: CAPRDEDQETQYF. In DNA, the CDR3 is TGTGCGCCACGGGACGAAGACCAAGAGACCCAGTACTTC.

The CDR3 protein is CASSVAGRAGELFF. CDR3 sequence (DNA): TGCGCCAGCAGTGTGGCCGGGAGGGCCGGGGAGCTGTTTTTT. The V gene is TRBV10-2, the J gene TRBJ2-2, with TRBD2 matching over 8 bases. V gave up 4 bases and J gave up 6 bases; unmatched junction bases: 4. The CDR3 length is 14 residues. Germline CDR1 WSHSY, CDR2 SAAADI.

The table lists this clonotype with many counts. The chain links TRBV11-2 to TRBJ2-5; D is unresolved. The CDR3 consists of 12 residues. Germline CDR1 reads SGHAT; CDR2 reads FQNNGV. Trimming removed 5 bases from V and 5 bases from J, with 9 bases in between. The chain's CDR3 is CASSVLGETQYF. CDR3 DNA: TGTGCCAGCAGCGTTCTGGGGGAGACCCAGTACTTC.

The table lists this clonotype with a few counts. The J gene is TRBJ2-7, the V gene TRBV29-1; D remains unclear. Germline assignment: CDR1 SQVTM and CDR2 ANQGSEA. Between the trimmed V and J ends, which lost 6 bases and 3 bases, there was a span of 12 bases. The CDR3 loop spans 12 amino acids. The CDR3 DNA follows: TGCAGCGTAACAGTAAACCACTACGAGCAGTACTTC. This gives the protein CSVTVNHYEQYF.

The genes are TRBV29-1 and TRBJ1-2; D remains unclear. Germline V lookup: CDR1 SQVTM, CDR2 ANQGSEA. V was shortened by 4 bases and J by 9 bases, with 21 bases between the two germline ends. The CDR3 spans 14 residues. CDR3: CSVVGRGWVESYTF. DNA for the CDR3: TGCAGCGTTGTCGGTCGGGGATGGGTCGAAAGCTACACCTTC.

The chain carries TRBV19 and TRBJ1-5; maybe TRBD1 (5 bases). CDR1 and CDR2 from the germline V gene are LNHDA and SQIVND (reference sequence). The CDR3 consists of 14 residues. The CDR3 is CAVSGDQVNQPQHF. CDR3 bases: TGTGCGGTGAGCGGGGACCAAGTAAATCAGCCCCAGCATTTT.

This clonotype was seen a handful of times. The chain links TRBV12-3 or TRBV12-4 to TRBJ2-7; either TRBD1 or TRBD2 may supply D (5 bases each). V shed 4 bases and J shed 3 bases, with 13 bases lying between them. The CDR3 contains 14 residues. The CDR3, as DNA: TGTGCCAGCAGTTCAATCCGGGACGGCTACGAGCAGTACTTC. Amino acids: CASSSIRDGYEQYF.

This clonotype was seen ten or more times. The chain recombines TRBV2 with TRBJ2-5; 9 bases agree with TRBD2. Germline V CDR1 and CDR2: SNHLY, FYNNEI. J lost 3 bases, V lost 4 bases, and 9 bases had no gene match. This CDR3 has 16 residues. The CDR3 here is CASSGGGLAGKETQYF. The CDR3 bases are TGTGCCAGCAGTGGCGGGGGGCTAGCGGGAAAAGAGACCCAGTACTTC.

This clonotype appeared a single time. The rearrangement uses TRBV25-1 and TRBJ1-1, with 7 positions matching TRBD1. The junction had 14 bases not matched to a gene; V was cut back by 6 bases and J by 1 base. The germline gives CDR1 MGHDK, CDR2 SYGVNS. The CDR3 totals 17 residues. CDR3 sequence: CASRSPGTVKQNTEAFF. The CDR3 DNA is TGTGCCAGCAGATCCCCCGGGACAGTGAAGCAGAACACTGAAGCTTTCTTT.

This clonotype showed up many times. The V gene is TRBV29-1, the J gene TRBJ2-7; TRBD2 matches at 10 bases. V was pared by 1 base and J by 2 bases, with 5 bases of the junction left unmatched. CDR1 is SQVTM, CDR2 ANQGSEA, per germline. The CDR3 is 15 amino acids. CDR3 region: CSVEVTSGNPYEQYF. The CDR3 bases are TGCAGCGTTGAAGTAACTAGCGGGAATCCCTACGAGCAGTACTTC.

Many counts were recorded for this clonotype. This chain connects TRBV7-8 to TRBJ1-2; D unclear. Germline CDR1 and CDR2: SGHVS and FQNEAQ. Trimming left V 6 bases short and J 2 bases short, with 4 bases between. The CDR3 length is 11 residues. The DNA for the CDR3 is TGTGCCAGCAGTTCCAACTATGGCTACACCTTC. Protein sequence: CASSSNYGYTF.

The V gene is TRBV29-1, the J gene TRBJ1-2; a weak D match, TRBD1 (6 bases). From germline, CDR1 is SQVTM and CDR2 ANQGSEA. Trimming shortened V by 3 bases and J by 8 bases, and 13 bases separated the two germline ends. The CDR3 totals 12 residues. The CDR3 DNA sequence: TGCAGCGTTGAGGGCTTCCAGGGGGGCTACACCTTC. This translates into CSVEGFQGGYTF.

This clonotype has a single count. This may arise from a read error, as a much more abundant clone is one base away. This sequence joins TRBV7-9 and TRBJ1-4; weak D call: TRBD1 (5 bases). Germline values: CDR1 SEHNR, CDR2 FQNEAQ (reference sequence). V was cut by 8 bases and J by 10 bases, with 23 bases left in between. The CDR3 runs to 15 residues. DNA of the CDR3: TGTGCCAGCGGCCCCCTCGAGGGGTATGGTGGAAAACTGTTTTTT. It translates to CASGPLEGYGGKLFF.